This entry features one T cell receptor beta chain sequence. Its matching antigen is unknown. Profiling relied on immunoSEQ multiplex PCR, and the TCRdb table lists in-frame clones only, not all of them. Altogether around 170,000 clones are present, approximately 91% being singletons, with the ten largest covering roughly 0.99%. This entry is derived from a study of T cell responses to AZD1222 COVID-19 vaccine. Study-wide results and caveats: Dominant at 160-218 and 743-854, vaccine-associated CD4 TCRs also spanned spike. Recipients of two AZD1222 doses showed rising Spike-specific TCR breadth and depth. The sample set comprised mostly white British donors with more females, and clonal diversity was possibly underestimated. Reportedly, nearly half the spike-specific TCRs target unmutated variant regions.

V dropped 3 bases and J dropped 2; count of bases not matched to a gene: 7. The CDR3 has 17 amino acids. Germline V gene data show CDR1 as SGHNT and CDR2 as YYREEE (reference sequence). Sequencing used peripheral blood, obtained on day 0 of AZD1222 vaccination. The rearrangement joins TRBV5-4 to TRBJ2-5; TRBD2 aligns across 13 bases. The receptor comes from an adult in good health. The CDR3 spells CASSSTSGGPGQETQYF. CDR3 in DNA: TGTGCCAGCAGCTCGACTAGCGGGGGGCCGGGGCAAGAGACCCAGTACTTC.